The rows below give T cell receptor beta chains drawn from one sample of a study of molecular identifiers for immune sequencing clone quantification. TCRdb itself ran the PCR reads through MiXCR, one entry per CDR3 protein. Of some 320,000 distinct CDR3 sequences listed, about a fifth are singletons. Input material: naive CD8+ T cells from blood, with Jurkat cell RNA spiked in. These receptors were obtained from a human donor in good health. Some libraries in this study had Jurkat cell RNA spiked in. Each CDR3 is given with its conserved first and last residue. A D gene is named only where the DNA matches it firmly. Clone size is shown for a subset of rows, as once, few, many or a class of expanded clone.

cdr3_aa	cdr3_nt	clone_size	v_call	d_call	j_call
CASSSGGANYGYTF	TGTGCCAGTAGTTCAGGGGGAGCTAACTATGGCTACACCTTC	many	TRBV19	TRBD1	TRBJ1-2
CASSLVTGRGTQYF	TGTGCCAGCAGCTTAGTTACAGGGAGGGGCACGCAGTATTTT	many	TRBV7-8	.	TRBJ2-3
CSARQGQVPNTSSPLHF	TGCAGTGCCCGACAGGGGCAGGTCCCAAATACTAGTTCACCCCTCCACTTT	many	TRBV20-1	TRBD1	TRBJ1-6
CASSYSGTPLELFF	TGTGCCAGCAGTTACTCGGGGACCCCGTTGGAGCTGTTTTTT	few	TRBV6-2/TRBV6-3	.	TRBJ2-2
CSARGPGSYEQYF	TGCAGTGCTAGGGGGCCGGGCTCCTACGAGCAGTACTTC	few	TRBV20-1	.	TRBJ2-7
CASSQEVDRGIGYTF	TGCGCCAGCAGCCAAGAGGTTGATAGGGGGATAGGCTACACCTTC	.	TRBV4-3	.	TRBJ1-2
CASSILQYEQCF	TGTGCCAGCAGCATACTTCAGTACGAGCAGTGCTTC	few	TRBV11-2	.	TRBJ2-7
CASSMVLGLLPEAFF	TGTGCCAGTAGTATGGTCCTGGGGCTACTCCCTGAAGCTTTCTTT	many	TRBV19	.	TRBJ1-1
CASSLRWGLAGASSYEQYF	TGTGCCAGCAGCTTGCGTTGGGGGCTAGCGGGGGCGAGCTCCTACGAGCAGTACTTC	many	TRBV5-8	TRBD2	TRBJ2-7
CASSHGMGNTYEQYF	TGCGCCAGCAGCCACGGTATGGGTAATACCTACGAGCAGTACTTC	.	TRBV4-3	.	TRBJ2-7
CASSTRVSSGAHTQYF	TGTGCCAGCAGCACCAGGGTGTCTAGCGGAGCTCATACGCAGTATTTT	many	TRBV9	TRBD2	TRBJ2-3
CASSPVEETQYF	TGTGCCAGCAGCCCTGTGGAAGAGACCCAGTACTTC	.	TRBV3-2	.	TRBJ2-5
CASSLGQGGKNIQYF	TGTGCCAGCTCACTTGGGCAAGGAGGCAAAAACATTCAGTACTTC	.	TRBV18	.	TRBJ2-4
CASSWGTSGPPAYEQYF	TGTGCCAGCAGCTGGGGGACTAGCGGGCCACCCGCGTACGAGCAGTACTTC	many	TRBV5-6	TRBD2	TRBJ2-7
CASSLGDVGNEQFF	TGTGCCAGCAGTTTAGGAGATGTGGGGAATGAGCAGTTCTTC	many	TRBV12-3/TRBV12-4	.	TRBJ2-1